This T cell receptor (beta chain) came from a study of shared clonotypes between healthy human individuals. Study-wide results and limits: Few donors limited the genetic and exposure-history diversity represented. Among several donors, approximately 4.6% of naive CD4 clonotypes were found in common.

Deletions cut 2 bases from V and 5 bases from J, with 6 bases between. The CDR3 has 12 residues. Germline-derived CDR1 and CDR2 are SGHTA and FQGTGA. Comments on this clone: Its antigen is not identified.

Only Caucasian adults living in Nashville, Tennessee made up the donor group. Sequenced by immunoSEQ multiplex PCR; TCRdb stores in-frame clones only, minus some. The table shows about 960,000 clones, with approximately 80% occurring only once. Material for sequencing was memory CD4+ T cells sorted from blood. Subset given: CD45RA-negative fraction. V and J are TRBV7-3 and TRBJ1-1; no reliable D call. This TCR came from a man younger than 30 in good health. The DNA for the CDR3 is TGTGCCAGCAGCTTATACGGGACTGAAGCTTTCTTT. It codes for CASSLYGTEAFF.